The next 26 T cell receptor beta chains were all read from a single sample in a study of cytomegalovirus exposure and HLA in healthy donors. A multiplex PCR was run with 60 Vbeta primers and 13 Jbeta primers. Assay used: immunoSEQ multiplex PCR; TCRdb lists only in-frame clones, some missing. The table shows roughly 120,000 clones, with 65% to 90% occurring only once. Sequencing used PBMCs. The receptors derive from a woman between 25 and 40 years old in good health and CMV-seronegative.

This clone was picked up a small number of times. This chain joins TRBV21-1 and TRBJ1-5. TRBV21-1 is a pseudogene segment. CDR3 length: 15 residues. The CDR3 DNA reads as TGTGCCAGCAGCCCGTGGGGGGGGAGAGGTGGACCCCAGCATTTT. Protein: CASSPWGGRGGPQHF.

V and J are TRBV5-1 and TRBJ2-7; D not certain. The V end lost 2 bases, the J end lost 1 base, and 10 bases lay between the germline ends. This CDR3 spans 14 amino acids. Looked up from germline, CDR1 is SGHRS and CDR2 is YFSETQ. CDR3 bases: TGCGCCAGCAGCTTATCGGCAGGATCCTACGAGCAGTACTTC. The encoded protein is CASSLSAGSYEQYF.

This chain joins TRBV6-1 and TRBJ2-6; D remains unclear. Germline CDR1 MNHNS, CDR2 SASEGT. CDR3 length: 16 amino acids. Trimming took off 1 base at V and 2 bases at J, with 9 bases between the two ends. CDR3 protein: CASSEDFNTGANVLTF. The CDR3 region has the DNA TGTGCCAGCAGTGAAGACTTTAATACTGGGGCCAACGTCCTGACTTTC.

V and J are TRBV2 and TRBJ2-5; 7 nucleotides match TRBD2. V was clipped by 0 bases and J by 2 bases; unmatched bases: 3. There are 15 residues in the CDR3. Germline CDR1 SNHLY, CDR2 FYNNEI. DNA of the CDR3: TGTGCCAGCAGTGAAGCGGGAGGGCGTCAAGAGACCCAGTACTTC. Encoded protein: CASSEAGGRQETQYF.

This rearrangement joins TRBV5-1 to TRBJ2-7; D might be TRBD2 (6 bases). Germline CDR1 is SGHRS and CDR2 is YFSETQ. This CDR3 comprises 15 residues. Trimming took 3 bases from V and 0 from J, leaving 13 bases between them. The CDR3 sequence is CASSWRGSSSYEQYF. Written as DNA, the CDR3 is TGCGCCAGCAGCTGGAGGGGATCAAGCTCCTACGAGCAGTACTTC.

Only a few counts were recorded for this clone. The chain has TRBV6-5 and TRBJ2-6; possible D gene TRBD2, 5 bases. The germline V and J ends were trimmed by 5 bases and 2 bases, with 7 bases remaining between them. Germline V gene data show CDR1 as MNHEY and CDR2 as SVGAGI. The CDR3 spans 14 residues. In DNA, the CDR3 is TGTGCCAGCAGTCTAGCAACTGGGGCCAACGTCCTGACTTTC. Its translation is CASSLATGANVLTF.

The chain carries TRBV7-2 and TRBJ2-5, with TRBD2 identical over 14 bases. Germline values: CDR1 SGHTA, CDR2 FQGNSA. CDR3 length: 18 residues. Trimming took 2 bases from V and 5 from J; bases not matched to a gene: 10. The CDR3 region is CASSLPGQGLAGVETQYF. The CDR3 region has the DNA TGTGCCAGCAGCTTACCGGGACAGGGACTAGCGGGAGTCGAGACCCAGTACTTC.

The V call is TRBV19, the J call TRBJ1-5; weak D call: TRBD1 (6 bases). This CDR3 spans 14 amino acids. V was clipped by 3 bases and J by 3 bases, with 9 bases between them. CDR1 and CDR2 (germline): LNHDA, SQIVND (reference sequence). CDR3 bases: TGTGCCAGTAGTATGGGGGCGAACAATCAGCCCCAGCATTTT. It encodes CASSMGANNQPQHF.

The V gene is TRBV5-1, the J gene TRBJ1-5; 7 bases agree with TRBD1. V trimming: 3 bases; J trimming: 4 bases; junction bases outside the gene matches: 7. CDR3 size: 15 residues. CDR1 SGHRS and CDR2 YFSETQ come from the germline V gene. CDR3 sequence: CASSSTGNVNQPQHF. CDR3 nucleotides: TGCGCCAGCAGCTCGACAGGGAATGTTAATCAGCCCCAGCATTTT.

The J gene is TRBJ2-1, the V gene TRBV11-2; 8 bases map to TRBD1. With 5 bases clipped from V and 9 bases from J, the junction kept 24 bases outside the gene matches. Germline V gives CDR1 SGHAT, CDR2 FQNNGV. This CDR3 comprises 19 residues. The CDR3 coding sequence is TGTGCCAGCAGCCGACGGGACAGGCGACTAGTTGGGTCGTCCGGTGAGCAGTTCTTC. It encodes CASSRRDRRLVGSSGEQFF.

The CDR3 nucleotides read TGTGCCACCGTACTAGCGGGAGCGGCGGGCGACTACGAGCAGTACTTC. Residues: CATVLAGAAGDYEQYF. This chain links TRBV28 with TRBJ2-7; 11 nucleotides match TRBD2. CDR1 MDHEN and CDR2 SYDVKM come from the germline V gene. The J segment lost 3 bases and the V segment lost 10 bases, leaving 14 bases of the junction unmatched. The CDR3 is made up of 16 amino acids.

DNA for the CDR3: TGTGCCAGCAGTTTATCAGGGGCCAACTCCTACGAGCAGTACTTC. Encoded protein: CASSLSGANSYEQYF. The V call is TRBV27, the J call TRBJ2-7, with a tentative D call TRBD1 (5 bases). CDR3 length: 15 residues. Germline CDR1 is MNHEY and CDR2 is SMNVEV (reference sequence). Trimming left V 0 bases short and J 0 bases short, with 9 bases between.

V is TRBV11-2 and J is TRBJ2-7, with 10 bases fitting TRBD2. V dropped 4 bases and J dropped 5; count of bases not matched to a gene: 14. This CDR3 is built from 17 residues. Germline V gene data show CDR1 as SGHAT and CDR2 as FQNNGV. The CDR3 DNA is TGTGCCAGCAGCTCCCTAGGACTAGCGGCGGCGGGGGACGAGCAGTACTTC. Translating gives CASSSLGLAAAGDEQYF.

This clone is a singleton in its sample. The rearrangement uses TRBV19 and TRBJ2-3; 8 bases are a match to TRBD1. V dropped 9 bases and J dropped 1; count of bases not matched to a gene: 3. The CDR3 runs 13 residues. The V gene's germline CDR1 is LNHDA and CDR2 SQIVND (reference sequence). For the CDR3, the DNA is TGTGCCAGCGAGACAGGGGGCACAGATACGCAGTATTTT. Encoded protein: CASETGGTDTQYF.

This chain links TRBV19 with TRBJ2-7; TRBD2 aligns across 10 bases. The CDR3 runs 14 residues. Per the germline V gene, CDR1 is LNHDA and CDR2 is SQIVND (reference sequence). With V trimmed by 5 bases and J by 4 bases, 5 bases remained unmatched. The CDR3 DNA reads as TGTGCCAGTAGTGGACTAGCGGAGTTATACGAGCAGTACTTC. Its translation is CASSGLAELYEQYF.

This clone was counted a few times. This rearrangement joins TRBV5-1 to TRBJ1-4, with TRBD1 matching 8 bases. Germline CDR1 and CDR2: SGHRS and YFSETQ. V was pared by 3 bases and J by 6 bases, with 4 bases of the junction left unmatched. The CDR3 is 14 residues long. In DNA, the CDR3 is TGCGCCAGCAGCTCCGGACAGGGAGATGAAAAACTGTTTTTT. Protein sequence: CASSSGQGDEKLFF.

This rearrangement joins TRBV19 to TRBJ1-2; 8 nucleotides agree with TRBD1. Germline lookup yields CDR1 LNHDA and CDR2 SQIVND (reference sequence). V was clipped by 6 bases and J by 4 bases; unmatched bases: 13. The CDR3 spans 16 residues. CDR3 loop: CASRDVRTGRLYGYTF. The CDR3 coding sequence is TGTGCCAGTAGGGACGTCCGGACAGGGAGGCTCTATGGCTACACCTTC.

This CDR3 reads CASSTVTGGIPQPQHF. CDR3 in DNA: TGTGCCAGTAGTACGGTCACAGGGGGAATTCCACAGCCCCAGCATTTT. This chain connects TRBV19 to TRBJ1-5; 8 bases align to TRBD1. Looked up from germline, CDR1 is LNHDA and CDR2 is SQIVND (reference sequence). CDR3 length: 16 amino acids. V shed 4 bases, J shed 7 bases, and the junction held 12 bases outside the gene matches.

The genes are TRBV7-9 and TRBJ2-5, with 13 bases identical to TRBD2. Per germline, CDR1 SEHNR and CDR2 FQNEAQ (reference sequence). With 5 bases clipped from V and 1 base from J, the junction kept 1 base outside the gene matches. The CDR3 sequence is 15 residues long. The CDR3 nucleotides are TGTGCCAGCAGCGGGACTAGCGGGATCCAAGAGACCCAGTACTTC. It codes for CASSGTSGIQETQYF. Full variable domain (missing parts from reference TRBV7-9 and TRBJ2-5): DTGVSQNPRHKITKRGQNVTFRCDPISEHNRLYWYRQTLGQGPEFLTYFQNEAQLEKSRLLSDRFSAERPKGSFSTLEIQRTEQGDSAMYLCASSGTSGIQETQYFGPGTRLLVL.

The chain has TRBV10-1 and TRBJ1-2; possibly TRBD1 for D (6 bases). With 2 bases removed from V and 5 bases from J, the gap between germline ends came to 15 bases. Germline CDR1 is WNHNN and CDR2 is SYGVQD (reference sequence). The CDR3 loop spans 15 amino acids. CDR3 nucleotides: TGCGCCAGCAGTGAGCGCCGACAGGTTCCGTATGGCTACACCTTC. Residues: CASSERRQVPYGYTF.

The chain uses TRBV15 and TRBJ2-7; D is possibly TRBD1 (5 bases). This CDR3 comprises 12 residues. The V end lost 8 bases, the J end lost 9 bases, and 17 bases lay between the germline ends. The germline V gene encodes CDR1 LNHNV and CDR2 YYDKDF (reference sequence). CDR3 nucleotides: TGTGCCACCCAGGGCCCGGATCTTGGGCAGTACTTC. Its protein product is CATQGPDLGQYF.

This chain uses TRBV6-1 with TRBJ2-5; the match to TRBD2 covers 9 bases. The germline gives CDR1 MNHNS, CDR2 SASEGT. Trimming cost V 7 bases and J 4 bases; bases outside gene matches: 10. CDR3 length: 15 residues. The CDR3 coding sequence is TGTGCCAGCATTAGCGGGAGAGGAGTGGGAGAGACCCAGTACTTC. Translating gives CASISGRGVGETQYF.

The rearrangement uses TRBV7-9 and TRBJ2-3, with 9 nucleotides matching TRBD2. The germline CDR1 and CDR2 sequences are SEHNR and FQNEAQ (reference sequence). J lost 3 bases, V lost 8 bases, and 6 bases had no gene match. This CDR3 region has 14 residues. In DNA form, the CDR3 reads TGTGCCAGCGAAGGGCGGGAGGGGACAGATACGCAGTATTTT. It yields the protein CASEGREGTDTQYF.

The genes are TRBV6-1 and TRBJ1-6; 7 bases align to TRBD1. Trimming took 4 bases from V and 10 from J; bases not matched to a gene: 7. Germline V gives CDR1 MNHNS, CDR2 SASEGT. CDR3 length: 14 amino acids. The CDR3 sequence is CASSGNRGNSPLHF. CDR3 coding DNA: TGTGCCAGCAGTGGGAACAGGGGAAACTCACCCCTCCACTTT.

V usage is TRBV7-3 and J usage is TRBJ1-1; 7 nucleotides agree with TRBD1. The CDR3 totals 14 residues. The junction had 8 bases not matched to a gene; V was cut back by 5 bases and J by 5 bases. Germline values: CDR1 SGHTA, CDR2 FQGTGA. CDR3 coding DNA: TGTGCCAGCAGCCGTACCGGACAGGAGACTGAAGCTTTCTTT. Translating it yields CASSRTGQETEAFF.

The gene calls are TRBV29-1 and TRBJ2-2; TRBD1 aligns across 7 bases. The CDR3 consists of 12 residues. Germline CDR1 is SQVTM and CDR2 is ANQGSEA. After removal of 4 bases from V and 6 bases from J, the junction contained 2 bases not matched to a gene. In DNA form, the CDR3 reads TGCAGCGTTGGTCAGGGGGCCGGGGAGCTGTTTTTT. Residues: CSVGQGAGELFF.